Here is one TCR beta chain with its context. The antigen remains unidentified. This sample is part of a study of T cells in narcolepsy. General observations from the study: Same-patient CSF and blood CD4+ T cell clonotypes included HCRT-specific and TRIB2-specific autoreactive ones. Healthy controls reportedly lacked the autoreactive clonotypes serially found in patients' blood. Autoreactive clone sequences were missing from some blood memory CD4+ repertoires.

TCRdb keeps only in-frame clones here, not all; method: immunoSEQ multiplex PCR. The table has more than 20,000 clones, almost 85% seen once. The sample taken for sequencing was memory (CD45RA-) CD4+ T cells from blood. This clonotype originated in a human donor in good health.

The CDR3 bases are TGTGCCATCAGTGGAGACAGCGACATTCAGTACTTC. Translated: CAISGDSDIQYF. This rearrangement joins TRBV10-3 to TRBJ2-4, with D possibly matching TRBD1 (5 bases). The V and J ends lost 4 bases and 8 bases respectively, with 9 bases between them. The CDR3 length is 12 residues. Germline V lookup: CDR1 ENHRY, CDR2 SYGVKD.